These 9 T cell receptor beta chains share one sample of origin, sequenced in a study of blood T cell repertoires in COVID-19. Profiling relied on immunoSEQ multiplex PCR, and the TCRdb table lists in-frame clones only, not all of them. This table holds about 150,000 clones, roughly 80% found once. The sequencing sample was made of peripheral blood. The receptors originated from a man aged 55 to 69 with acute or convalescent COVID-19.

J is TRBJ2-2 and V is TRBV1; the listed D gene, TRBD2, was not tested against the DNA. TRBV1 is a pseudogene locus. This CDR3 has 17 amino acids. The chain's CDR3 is CTSSQGGKRANTGELFF. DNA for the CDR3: TGCACCAGCAGCCAAGGTGGTAAGCGGGCGAACACCGGGGAGCTGTTTTTT.

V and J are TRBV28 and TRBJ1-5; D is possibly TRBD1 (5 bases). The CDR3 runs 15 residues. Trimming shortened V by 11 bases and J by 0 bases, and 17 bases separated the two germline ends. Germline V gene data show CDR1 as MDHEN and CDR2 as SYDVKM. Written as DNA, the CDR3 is TGTGCCTGCCAGGTGGGGGGTTATAGCAATCAGCCCCAGCATTTT. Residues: CACQVGGYSNQPQHF.

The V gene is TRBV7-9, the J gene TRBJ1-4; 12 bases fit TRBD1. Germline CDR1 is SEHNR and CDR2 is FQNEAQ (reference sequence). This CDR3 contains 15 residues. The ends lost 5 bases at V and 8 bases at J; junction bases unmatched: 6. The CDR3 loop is CASSPGDRGREKLFF. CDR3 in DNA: TGTGCCAGCAGCCCGGGGGACAGGGGGCGCGAAAAACTGTTTTTT.

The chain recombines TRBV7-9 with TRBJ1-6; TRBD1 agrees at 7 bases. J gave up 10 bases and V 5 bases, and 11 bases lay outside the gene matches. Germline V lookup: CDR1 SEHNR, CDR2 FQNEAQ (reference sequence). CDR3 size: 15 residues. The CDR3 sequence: CASSARQGRRSPLHF. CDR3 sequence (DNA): TGTGCCAGCAGCGCCCGACAGGGACGAAGATCACCCCTCCACTTT.

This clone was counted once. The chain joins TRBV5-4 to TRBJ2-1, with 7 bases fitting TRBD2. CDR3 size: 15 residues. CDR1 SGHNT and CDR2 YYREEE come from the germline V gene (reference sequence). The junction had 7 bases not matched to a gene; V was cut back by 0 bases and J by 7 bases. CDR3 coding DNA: TGTGCCAGCAGCTTGGCCGCGGGAGAGGGAAATGAGCAGTTCTTC. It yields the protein CASSLAAGEGNEQFF.

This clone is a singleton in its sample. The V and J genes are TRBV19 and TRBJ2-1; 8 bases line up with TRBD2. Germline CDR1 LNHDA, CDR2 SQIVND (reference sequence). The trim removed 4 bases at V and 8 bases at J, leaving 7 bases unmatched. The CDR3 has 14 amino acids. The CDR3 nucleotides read TGTGCCAGTAGTAGTCAGCGGGGGTGGGATGAGCAGTTCTTC. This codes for CASSSQRGWDEQFF.

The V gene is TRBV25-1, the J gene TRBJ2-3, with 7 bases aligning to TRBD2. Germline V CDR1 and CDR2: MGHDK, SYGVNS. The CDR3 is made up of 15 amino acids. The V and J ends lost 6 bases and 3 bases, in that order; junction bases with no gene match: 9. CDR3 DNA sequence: TGTGCCAGCAGCCCCTGGGAGGGAGATACAGATACGCAGTATTTT. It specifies CASSPWEGDTDTQYF.

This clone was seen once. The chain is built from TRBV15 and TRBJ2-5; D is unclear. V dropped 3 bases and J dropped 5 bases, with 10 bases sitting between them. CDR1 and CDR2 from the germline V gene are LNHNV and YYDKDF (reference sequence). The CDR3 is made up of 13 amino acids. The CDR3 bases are TGTGCCACCAGCAGGGATAACGGGGAGACCCAGTACTTC. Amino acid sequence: CATSRDNGETQYF.

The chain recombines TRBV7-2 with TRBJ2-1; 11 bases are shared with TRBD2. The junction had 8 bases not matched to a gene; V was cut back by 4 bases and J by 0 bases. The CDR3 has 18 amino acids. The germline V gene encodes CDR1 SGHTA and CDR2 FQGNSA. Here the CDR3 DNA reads TGTGCCAGCAGCTCCCGACTAGCGGGGCCTAGCTCCTACAATGAGCAGTTCTTC. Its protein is CASSSRLAGPSSYNEQFF.